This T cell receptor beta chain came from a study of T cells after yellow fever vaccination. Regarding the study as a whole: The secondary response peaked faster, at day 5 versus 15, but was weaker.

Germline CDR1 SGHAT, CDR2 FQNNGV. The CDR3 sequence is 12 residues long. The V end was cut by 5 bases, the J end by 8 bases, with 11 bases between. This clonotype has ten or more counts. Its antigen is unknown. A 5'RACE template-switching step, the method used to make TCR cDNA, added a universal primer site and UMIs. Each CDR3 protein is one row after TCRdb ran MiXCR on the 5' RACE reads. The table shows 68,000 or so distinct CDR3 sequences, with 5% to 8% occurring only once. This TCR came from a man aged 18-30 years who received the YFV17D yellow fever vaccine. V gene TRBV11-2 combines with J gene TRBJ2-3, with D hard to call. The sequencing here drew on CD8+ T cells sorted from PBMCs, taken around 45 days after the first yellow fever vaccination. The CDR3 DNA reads TGTGCCAGCAGCAAATTAGGAATTACGCAGTATTTT. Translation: CASSKLGITQYF.